The 18 T cell receptor beta chains in this list originate from one sample, sequenced in a study of blood T cell repertoires in COVID-19. The table came from immunoSEQ multiplex PCR; TCRdb's copy has only in-frame clones and leaves some out. The sample comprises about 140,000 clones, around 90% of which are singletons, and roughly 1.6% rests with the top ten. Source material: peripheral blood. These receptor sequences come from a woman aged 50 to 65 with acute or convalescent COVID-19.

The chain's CDR3 is CAISDRLAAYNEQFF. DNA of the CDR3: TGTGCCATCAGTGATCGGCTAGCGGCCTACAATGAGCAGTTCTTC. This chain links TRBV10-3 with TRBJ2-1, with TRBD2 matching 7 bases. CDR3 size: 15 residues. The ends lost 3 bases at V and 2 bases at J; junction bases unmatched: 4. The V gene's germline CDR1 is ENHRY and CDR2 SYGVKD.

This chain links TRBV29-1 with TRBJ2-2; 8 nucleotides line up with TRBD2. This CDR3 is 14 amino acids long. Unmatched junction bases numbered 6, after V lost 3 bases and J lost 6 bases. Germline V gives CDR1 SQVTM, CDR2 ANQGSEA. The DNA for the CDR3 is TGCAGCGTTGATACTAGCGGTGCGTCCGGGGAGCTGTTTTTT. Protein sequence: CSVDTSGASGELFF.

CDR3 sequence (DNA): TGTGCCAGCAGCACCTGGACAGGGGGCGTCTCTGGGGCCAACGTCCTGACTTTC. Translating it yields CASSTWTGGVSGANVLTF. This chain joins TRBV3-1 (or the pseudogene TRBV3-2) and TRBJ2-6, with 11 bases matching TRBD1. CDR1 and CDR2 from the germline V gene are LGHDT and YNNKEL (reference sequence). The ends lost 5 bases at V and 0 bases at J; junction bases unmatched: 6. The CDR3 contains 18 residues.

V and J are TRBV27 and TRBJ2-1; 11 positions agree with TRBD1. This CDR3 region has 14 residues. Germline V gene data show CDR1 as MNHEY and CDR2 as SMNVEV (reference sequence). With 5 bases clipped from V and 6 bases from J, the junction kept 3 bases outside the gene matches. In DNA form, the CDR3 reads TGTGCCAGCAGTCTGGGGACAGGGGGCAATGAGCAGTTCTTC. It specifies CASSLGTGGNEQFF.

This chain uses TRBV5-6 with TRBJ2-1, with 9 bases identical to TRBD2. Losses at the gene ends were 4 bases for V and 7 bases for J; bases not matched to a gene: 12. The CDR3 runs to 16 residues. In germline, CDR1 is SGHDT, CDR2 YYEEEE. CDR3 residues: CASSMDGLAGLNEQFF. CDR3 sequence (DNA): TGTGCCAGCAGCATGGACGGGCTAGCGGGACTTAATGAGCAGTTCTTC.

Notes on this clone: The sample holds other DNA sequences that translate to the same CDR3. J is TRBJ2-7 and V is TRBV20-1; D is unresolved. Germline assignment: CDR1 DFQATT and CDR2 SNEGSKA (reference sequence). The V gene lost 3 bases and the J gene lost 5 bases, with 8 bases spanning the gap. The CDR3 runs to 11 residues. The CDR3 is CSASSGHEQYF. The CDR3 nucleotides are TGCAGTGCTAGTAGTGGCCACGAGCAGTACTTC.

V usage is TRBV27 and J usage is TRBJ2-1, with a weak D call TRBD1 (6 bases). V was pared by 7 bases and J by 11 bases, with 9 bases between. Germline V gene sequence: CDR1 MNHEY, CDR2 SMNVEV (reference sequence). The CDR3 sequence is 10 residues long. The CDR3 coding sequence is TGTGCCAGCAAGGGACACCAGCAGTTCTTC. Its protein is CASKGHQQFF.

The rearrangement joins TRBV7-3 to TRBJ2-6; 11 bases align to TRBD1. V lost 3 bases to trimming and J lost 0 bases; unmatched junction nucleotides: 7. Germline CDR1 is SGHTA and CDR2 is FQGTGA. The CDR3 is 19 residues long. This chain's CDR3 is CASSFGQGAPFSGANVLTF. CDR3 DNA sequence: TGTGCCAGCAGCTTTGGACAGGGGGCCCCTTTCTCTGGGGCCAACGTCCTGACTTTC. The variable domain in full, completed from reference TRBV7-3 and TRBJ2-6, reads GAGVSQTPSNKVTEKGKYVELRCDPISGHTALYWYRQSLGQGPEFLIYFQGTGAADDSGLPNDRFFAVRPEGSVSTLKIQRTERGDSAVYLCASSFGQGAPFSGANVLTFGAGSRLTVL.

This chain uses TRBV7-9 with TRBJ1-2; D call uncertain. The germline V gene encodes CDR1 SEHNR and CDR2 FQNEAQ (reference sequence). CDR3 length: 12 amino acids. V was pared by 4 bases and J by 4 bases, with 7 bases between. The chain's CDR3 is CASSSTSYGYTF. The CDR3 bases are TGTGCCAGCAGCTCGACTTCCTATGGCTACACCTTC.

This clone was found a few times. Here the CDR3 reads CASSEMLGGGNTIYF. CDR3 coding DNA: TGTGCCAGCAGTGAAATGTTGGGGGGTGGAAACACCATATATTTT. The chain couples TRBV6-1 to TRBJ1-3; D is possibly TRBD1 (5 bases). V was cut by 2 bases and J by 3 bases, with 11 bases left in between. The CDR3 is 15 residues long. The V gene's germline CDR1 is MNHNS and CDR2 SASEGT.

J is TRBJ1-3 and V is TRBV5-1; a weak D match, TRBD1 (6 bases). The germline gives CDR1 SGHRS, CDR2 YFSETQ. This CDR3 has 15 amino acids. Trimming pared 4 bases from V and 4 bases from J, leaving 15 bases between. This CDR3 reads CASSQQGMGGNTIYF. Written as DNA, the CDR3 is TGCGCCAGCAGCCAACAGGGAATGGGGGGAAACACCATATATTTT.

The rearrangement uses TRBV24-1 and TRBJ2-1, with TRBD2 matching 8 bases. The CDR3 has 16 amino acids. V dropped 5 bases and J dropped 6; count of bases not matched to a gene: 11. From germline, CDR1 is KGHDR and CDR2 SFDVKD. DNA of the CDR3: TGTGCCACCAGTGGAACCGCGGGGGGACTCGGCAATGAGCAGTTCTTC. Its protein is CATSGTAGGLGNEQFF.

Note on this clone: The germline gene is not matched at one end of the junction; a read error may be the cause. The V gene is TRBV7-7, the J gene TRBJ2-2, with 7 bases identical to TRBD1. CDR1 is SSHAT and CDR2 is FNYEAQ in the germline V gene (reference sequence). The CDR3 loop spans 16 amino acids. CDR3 in amino acids: CASSSPETGSTGELFF. The CDR3 DNA is TGTGCTAGCAGCTCCCCTGAGACAGGGAGTACCGGGGAGCTGTTTTTT.

The chain recombines TRBV9 with TRBJ2-1; perhaps TRBD2 as D (5 bases). The germline V and J ends were trimmed by 0 bases and 6 bases, with 7 bases remaining between them. This CDR3 is 13 amino acids long. Germline V lookup: CDR1 SGDLS, CDR2 YYNGEE. CDR3: CASSVVGSNEQFF. The CDR3 DNA sequence: TGTGCCAGCAGCGTAGTAGGGAGCAATGAGCAGTTCTTC.

The genes are TRBV3-1 (or the pseudogene TRBV3-2) and TRBJ2-3; perhaps TRBD2 as D (6 bases). There are 13 residues in the CDR3. Germline CDR1 is LGHDT and CDR2 is YNNKEL (reference sequence). V dropped 4 bases and J dropped 5 bases, with 10 bases sitting between them. The CDR3: CASSPSAGDTQYF. The CDR3 region has the DNA TGTGCCAGCAGCCCCTCAGCGGGAGATACGCAGTATTTT.

In this sample, this clone turned up once. The chain has TRBV19 and TRBJ1-1, with D uncertain. This CDR3 is built from 17 residues. Germline V lookup: CDR1 LNHDA, CDR2 SQIVND (reference sequence). V was pared by 3 bases and J by 1 base, with 18 bases between. CDR3 DNA sequence: TGTGCCAGTAGTATGGCCTCATTTGCCCTGCCGAACACTGAAGCTTTCTTT. Protein product: CASSMASFALPNTEAFF.

The J gene is TRBJ2-7, the V gene TRBV21-1; TRBD1 is taken as the D call from the table, unchecked against the DNA. TRBV21-1 has pseudogene status. The CDR3 sequence is 16 residues long. CDR3 bases: TGTGCCAGCAGCAAAGGACTGGGGGACAGCTCCTACGAGCAGTACTTC. Amino acids: CASSKGLGDSSYEQYF.

The CDR3 loop reads CASSFQEGLENYEQYF. The CDR3 DNA reads as TGTGCCAGCAGCTTCCAAGAGGGACTAGAGAACTACGAGCAGTACTTC. This rearrangement joins TRBV5-4 to TRBJ2-7; 8 nucleotides line up with TRBD2. The germline V gene encodes CDR1 SGHNT and CDR2 YYREEE (reference sequence). Unmatched junction bases numbered 10, after V lost 2 bases and J lost 3 bases. This CDR3 is 16 amino acids long.